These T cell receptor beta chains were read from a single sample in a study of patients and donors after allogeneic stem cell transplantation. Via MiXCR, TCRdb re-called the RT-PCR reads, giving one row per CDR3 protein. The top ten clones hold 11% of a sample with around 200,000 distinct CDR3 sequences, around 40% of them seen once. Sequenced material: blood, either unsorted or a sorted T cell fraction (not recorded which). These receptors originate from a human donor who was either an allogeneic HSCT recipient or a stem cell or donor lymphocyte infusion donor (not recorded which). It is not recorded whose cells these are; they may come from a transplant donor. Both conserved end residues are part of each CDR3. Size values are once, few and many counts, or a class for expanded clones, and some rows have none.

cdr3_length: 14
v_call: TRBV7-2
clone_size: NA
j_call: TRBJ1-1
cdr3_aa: CASRPWAANTEAFF

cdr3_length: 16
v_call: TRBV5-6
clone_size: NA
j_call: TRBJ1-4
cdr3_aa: CASSLDRTLANEKLFF

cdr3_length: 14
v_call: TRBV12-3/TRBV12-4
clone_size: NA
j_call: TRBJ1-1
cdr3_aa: CASSFGQGGTEAFF

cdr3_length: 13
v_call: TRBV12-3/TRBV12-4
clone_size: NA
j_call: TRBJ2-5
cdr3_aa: CASSPPRRETQYF

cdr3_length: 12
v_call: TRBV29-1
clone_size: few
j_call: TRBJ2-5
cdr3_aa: CSVAAGKETQYF

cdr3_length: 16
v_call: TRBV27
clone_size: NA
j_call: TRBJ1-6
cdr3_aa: CASSPPDGGRNSPLHF

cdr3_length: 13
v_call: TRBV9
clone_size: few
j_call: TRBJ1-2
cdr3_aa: CASTEGQGNGYTF

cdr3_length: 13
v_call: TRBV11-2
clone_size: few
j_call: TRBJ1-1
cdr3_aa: CASSYFGNTEAFF

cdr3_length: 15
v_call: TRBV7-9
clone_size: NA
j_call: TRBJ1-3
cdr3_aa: CASTPLRAGGNTIYF

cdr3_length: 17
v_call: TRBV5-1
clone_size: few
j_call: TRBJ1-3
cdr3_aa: CASSLVAAGSIGNTIYF

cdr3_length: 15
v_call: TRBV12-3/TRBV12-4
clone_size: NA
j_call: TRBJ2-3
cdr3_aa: CASSDGTSGSDTQYF

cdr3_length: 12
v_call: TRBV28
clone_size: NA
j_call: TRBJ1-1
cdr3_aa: CASRPDRAEAFF

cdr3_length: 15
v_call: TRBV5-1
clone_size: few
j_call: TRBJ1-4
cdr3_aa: CASSPTGLGNEKLFF

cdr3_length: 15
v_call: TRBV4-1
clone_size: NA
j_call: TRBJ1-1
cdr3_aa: CASSKAGPGKTEAFF

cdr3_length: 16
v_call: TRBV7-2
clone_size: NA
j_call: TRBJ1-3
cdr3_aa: CASSLHMISSGNTIYF

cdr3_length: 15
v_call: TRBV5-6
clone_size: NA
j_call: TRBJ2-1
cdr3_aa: CASSSPSGAIYEQFF

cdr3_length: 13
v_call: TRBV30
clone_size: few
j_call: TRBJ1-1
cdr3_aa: CAWNQGLTTEAFF

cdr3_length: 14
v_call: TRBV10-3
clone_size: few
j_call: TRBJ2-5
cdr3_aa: CAISESTGAETQYF

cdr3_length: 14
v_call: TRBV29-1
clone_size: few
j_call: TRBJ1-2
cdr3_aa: CSELGQGAKCGYTF

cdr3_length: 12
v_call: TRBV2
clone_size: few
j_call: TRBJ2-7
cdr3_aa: CASIRRAYEQYF

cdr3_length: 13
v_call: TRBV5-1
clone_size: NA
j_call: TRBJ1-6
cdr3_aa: CASSFREGSPLHF

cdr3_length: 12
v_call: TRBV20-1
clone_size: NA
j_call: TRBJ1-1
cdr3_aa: CSAWDRGTEAFF

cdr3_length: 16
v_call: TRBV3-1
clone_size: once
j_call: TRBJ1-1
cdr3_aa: CASSHGNLLGNTEAFF

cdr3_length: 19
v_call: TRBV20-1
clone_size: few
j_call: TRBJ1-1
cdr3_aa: CSASSRAKESWGARTEAFF

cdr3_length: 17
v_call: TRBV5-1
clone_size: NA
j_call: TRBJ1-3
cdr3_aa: CASTPTGLTNSGNTIYF

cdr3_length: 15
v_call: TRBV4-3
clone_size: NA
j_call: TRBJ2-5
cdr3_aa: CASSQDWRAGETQYF

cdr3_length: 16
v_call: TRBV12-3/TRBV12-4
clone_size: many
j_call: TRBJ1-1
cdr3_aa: CASSLGQGSGQNEAFF

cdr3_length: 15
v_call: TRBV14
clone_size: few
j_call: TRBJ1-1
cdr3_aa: CASSQDPRWGTEAFF

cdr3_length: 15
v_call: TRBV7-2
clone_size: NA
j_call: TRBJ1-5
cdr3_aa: CASSLVGPSGQPQHF

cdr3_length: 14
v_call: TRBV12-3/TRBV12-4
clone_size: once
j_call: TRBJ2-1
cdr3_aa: CASSPDYPAHEQFF

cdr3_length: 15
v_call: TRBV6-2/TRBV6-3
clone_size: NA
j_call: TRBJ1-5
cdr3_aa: CASRPTGQGNQPQHF

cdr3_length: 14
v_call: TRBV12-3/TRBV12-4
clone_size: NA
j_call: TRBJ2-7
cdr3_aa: CASTQGAITYEQYF

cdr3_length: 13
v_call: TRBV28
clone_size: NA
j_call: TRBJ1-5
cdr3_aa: CASTFYSNQPQHF

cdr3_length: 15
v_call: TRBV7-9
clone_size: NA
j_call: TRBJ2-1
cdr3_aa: CASSSKTSSYNEQFF

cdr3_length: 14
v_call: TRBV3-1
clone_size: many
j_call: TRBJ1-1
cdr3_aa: CASSPGQVNTEAFF

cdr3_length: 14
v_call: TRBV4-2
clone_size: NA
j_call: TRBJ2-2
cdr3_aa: CASSLENGPRELFF

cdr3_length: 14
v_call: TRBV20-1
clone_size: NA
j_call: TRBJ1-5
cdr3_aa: CSAFPKYSNQPQHF

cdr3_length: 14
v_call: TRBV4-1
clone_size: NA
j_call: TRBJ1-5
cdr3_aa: CASSPRQHNQPQHF

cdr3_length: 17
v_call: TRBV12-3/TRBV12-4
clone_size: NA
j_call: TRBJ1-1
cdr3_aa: CASTRRRTDLMNTEAFF

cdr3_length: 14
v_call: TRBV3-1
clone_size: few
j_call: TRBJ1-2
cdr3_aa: CASSQVLANYGYTF

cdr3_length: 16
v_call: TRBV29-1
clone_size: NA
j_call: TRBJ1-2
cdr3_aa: CSVPTSQGAQSYGYTF

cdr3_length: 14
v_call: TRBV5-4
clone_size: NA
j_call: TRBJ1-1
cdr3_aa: CASSPGTVETEAFF

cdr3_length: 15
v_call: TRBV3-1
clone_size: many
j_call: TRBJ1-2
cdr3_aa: CASSQDLKTLKGYTF